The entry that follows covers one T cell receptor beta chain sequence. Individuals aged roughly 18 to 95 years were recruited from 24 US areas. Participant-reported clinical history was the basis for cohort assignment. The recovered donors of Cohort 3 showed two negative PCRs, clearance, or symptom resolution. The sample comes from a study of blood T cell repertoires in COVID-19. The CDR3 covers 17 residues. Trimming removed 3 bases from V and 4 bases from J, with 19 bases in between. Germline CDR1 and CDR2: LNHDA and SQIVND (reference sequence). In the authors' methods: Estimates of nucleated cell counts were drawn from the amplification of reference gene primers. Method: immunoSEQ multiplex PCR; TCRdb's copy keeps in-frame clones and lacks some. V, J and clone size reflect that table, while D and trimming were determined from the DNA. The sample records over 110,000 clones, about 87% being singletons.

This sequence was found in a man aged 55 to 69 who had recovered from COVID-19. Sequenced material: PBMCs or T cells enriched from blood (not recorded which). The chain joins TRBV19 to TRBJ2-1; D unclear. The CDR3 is CASSIAVGASGYNEQFF. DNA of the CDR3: TGTGCCAGTAGTATTGCGGTCGGAGCTTCGGGTTACAATGAGCAGTTCTTC.